This T cell receptor (beta chain) appears in the sequencing data of a study of blood T cell repertoires in COVID-19. Study details: COVID-19 samples from acute and convalescent phases originated in the United States, Italy and Spain.

The length of the CDR3 is 16 residues. CDR1 and CDR2 (germline): SNHLY, FYNNEI. Original analysis: Estimated nucleated cell counts came from reference gene primer amplification. The assay was immunoSEQ multiplex PCR, and TCRdb's table has in-frame clones only and misses some. Clone size and the V and J calls come from that table; the DNA yielded D and trimming. The sample has 250,000 to 300,000 clones, approximately 85% seen once. The receptor was isolated from a man aged 45-65 years with active or convalescent COVID-19. Input material: peripheral blood. The chain links TRBV2 to TRBJ2-2; D is perhaps TRBD2 (6 bases). The CDR3 region is CATKEGAGVGTGELFF. The CDR3 nucleotides read TGTGCTACTAAGGAGGGAGCTGGGGTCGGCACCGGGGAGCTGTTTTTT. Using reference TRBV2 and TRBJ2-2 for the parts outside the CDR3, the full variable domain is EPEVTQTPSHQVTQMGQEVILRCVPISNHLYFYWYRQILGQKVEFLVSFYNNEISEKSEIFDDQFSVERPDGSNFTLKIRSTKLEDSAMYFCATKEGAGVGTGELFFGEGSRLTVL.